The source of this TCR beta chain is a study of blood T cell repertoires in COVID-19. Across the study: From the United States, Italy and Spain came samples of acute and convalescent COVID-19. The cDNA or gDNA used as material had been derived from T cells, B-cell-depleted T cells, or PBMCs.

This clone showed up just once. Study processing details: Nucleated cell number was recorded as an estimate derived from reference gene primer amplification. Method: immunoSEQ multiplex PCR; TCRdb's copy keeps in-frame clones and lacks some. D and trimming come from the DNA, and the V and J calls and clone size come from that table. The profile shows about 110,000 clones, around 82% of them singletons. This receptor was identified in a human donor in a cohort sampled during active or convalescent COVID-19. Sequenced input: peripheral blood.

CDR3 residues: CASRPGLAGLGQFF. The DNA of the CDR3 is TGTGCCAGCAGACCGGGACTAGCGGGATTGGGGCAGTTCTTC. The rearrangement joins TRBV28 to TRBJ2-1; 13 bases line up with TRBD2. V shed 6 bases and J 12 bases; nucleotides not matched to a gene: 8. Germline V gene lookup returns CDR1 MDHEN and CDR2 SYDVKM. The CDR3 is 14 residues long.